The TCR beta chain under discussion was sequenced for a study of blood T cell repertoires in COVID-19. Study-level information: COVID-19 samples collected from the United States, Italy and Spain covered acute and convalescent phases. PBMCs, B-cell-depleted T cells, or T cells were the source of the cDNA or gDNA that made up the material.

In the source study's methods: By means of reference gene primer amplification, nucleated cell counts were estimated. Repertoires were generated with immunoSEQ multiplex PCR, while TCRdb's copy carries only in-frame clones and drops some. The DNA gave D and trimming, while V, J and clone size come from that table. Of 650,000 to 800,000 clones in the sample, about 87% were seen once. Between the trimmed V and J ends, which lost 6 bases and 7 bases, there was a span of 5 bases. The CDR3 runs to 10 residues. Germline V gene sequence: CDR1 KGHDR, CDR2 SFDVKD. V is TRBV24-1 and J is TRBJ1-1, with no clear D. The sample taken for sequencing was peripheral blood. The TCR originated in a woman aged 18-29 years with acute or convalescent COVID-19. The CDR3 reads CATSHCEAFF. CDR3 coding DNA: TGTGCCACCAGTCACTGTGAAGCTTTCTTT.